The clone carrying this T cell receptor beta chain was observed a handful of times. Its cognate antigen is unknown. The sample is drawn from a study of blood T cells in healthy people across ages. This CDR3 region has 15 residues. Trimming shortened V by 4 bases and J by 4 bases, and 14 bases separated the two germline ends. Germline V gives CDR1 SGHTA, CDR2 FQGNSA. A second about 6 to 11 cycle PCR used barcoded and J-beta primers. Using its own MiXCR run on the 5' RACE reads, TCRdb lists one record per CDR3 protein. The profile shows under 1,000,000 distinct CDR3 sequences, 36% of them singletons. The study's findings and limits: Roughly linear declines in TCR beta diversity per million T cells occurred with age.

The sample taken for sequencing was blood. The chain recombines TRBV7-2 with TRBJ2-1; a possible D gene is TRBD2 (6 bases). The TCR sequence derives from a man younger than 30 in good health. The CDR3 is CASSSEGLTYNEQFF. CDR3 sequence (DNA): TGTGCCAGCAGCTCAGAGGGACTCACATACAATGAGCAGTTCTTC.